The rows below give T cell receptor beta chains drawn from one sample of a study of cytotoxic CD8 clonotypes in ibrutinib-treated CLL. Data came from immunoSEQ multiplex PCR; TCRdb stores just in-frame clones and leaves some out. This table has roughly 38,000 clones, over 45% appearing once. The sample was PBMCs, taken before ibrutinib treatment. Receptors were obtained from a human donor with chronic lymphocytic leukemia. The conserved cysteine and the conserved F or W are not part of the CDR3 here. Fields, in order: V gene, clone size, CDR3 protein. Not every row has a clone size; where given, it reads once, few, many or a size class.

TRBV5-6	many	ASSLGGLDSPLH
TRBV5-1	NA	ASSYRTAGANVLT
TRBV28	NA	ASSTHFSGDRYNSPLH
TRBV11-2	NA	ASREWDRAVDNEQF
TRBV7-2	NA	ASSLLRGGSNTEAF
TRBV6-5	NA	ASSYLGLAGSYEQY
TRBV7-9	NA	ASGRTRGGSSYEQY
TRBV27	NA	ASGRDRAIFEQY
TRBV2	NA	ASTHPSRDRAIDTQY
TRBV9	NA	ASSFGPSGNTIY
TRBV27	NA	ASSLGTGPSYT
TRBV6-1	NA	ASGTGPLWPLH
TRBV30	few	AWGSGGPGLEQF
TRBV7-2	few	ASVSNRPEAF
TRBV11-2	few	ASSLLSGQYEQY
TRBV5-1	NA	ASSFFSQETQY
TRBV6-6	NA	ASSLVQNTEAF
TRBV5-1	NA	ASSLARTDSYEQY
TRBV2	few	ASSGLAGGDNEQF
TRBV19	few	ASKHSGTDTQY
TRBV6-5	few	ASSYQGTLTEAF
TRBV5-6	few	ASSFTVNTEAF
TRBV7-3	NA	ASSRAPSTMNTGELF
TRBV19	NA	ASYSGVAQY
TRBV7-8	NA	ASSSRPGAVADTQY
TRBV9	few	ASSANPQGIRNYGYT